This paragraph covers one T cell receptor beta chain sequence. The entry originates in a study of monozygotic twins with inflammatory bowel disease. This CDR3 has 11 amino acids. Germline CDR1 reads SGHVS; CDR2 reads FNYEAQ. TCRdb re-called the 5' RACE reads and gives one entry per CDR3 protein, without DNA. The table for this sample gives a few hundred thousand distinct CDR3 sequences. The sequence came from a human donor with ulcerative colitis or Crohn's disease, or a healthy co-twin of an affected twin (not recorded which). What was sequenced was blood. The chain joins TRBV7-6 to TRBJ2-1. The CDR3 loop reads CASSDFNEQFF. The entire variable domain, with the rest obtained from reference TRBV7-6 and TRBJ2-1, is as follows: GAGVSQSPRYKVTKRGQDVALRCDPISGHVSLYWYRQALGQGPEFLTYFNYEAQQDKSGLPNDRFSAERPEGSISTLTIQRTEQRDSAMYRCASSDFNEQFFGPGTRLTVL.